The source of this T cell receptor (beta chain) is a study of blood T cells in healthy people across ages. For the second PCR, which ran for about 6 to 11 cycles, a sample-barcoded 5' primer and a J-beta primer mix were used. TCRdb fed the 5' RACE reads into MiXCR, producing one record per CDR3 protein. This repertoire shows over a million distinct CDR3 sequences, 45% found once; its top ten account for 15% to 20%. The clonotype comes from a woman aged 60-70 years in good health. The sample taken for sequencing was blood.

DNA of the CDR3: TGTGCCATCAGTGACTTGAGCGGAACCCACAATGAGCAGTTCTTC. It encodes CAISDLSGTHNEQFF. The J gene is TRBJ2-1, the V gene TRBV10-3; possibly TRBD2 for D (5 bases). From germline, CDR1 is ENHRY and CDR2 SYGVKD. The length of the CDR3 is 15 residues. V lost 3 bases and J lost 5, with 14 bases in between.